Sequencing of this TCR beta chain was carried out in a study of human T cells and chemical hapten exposure. Study-wide context: The sensitizing agent was 2% DPC, placed on 2 cm by 2 cm of upper inner arm skin. Study results and caveats: More PT1 expanded TCRs went with higher patch test scores.

In TCRdb, the RACE reads were re-called with MiXCR into one record per CDR3 protein. The sample lists 150,000 to 200,000 distinct CDR3 sequences; around 25% were seen once. Time point meaning: patch test 3, about 24 weeks after DPC sensitization. Noted treatment: therapeutic diphenylcyclopropenone sensitization with weekly scalp DPC. Germline CDR1 reads WSHSY; CDR2 reads SAAADI. The CDR3 is made up of 13 amino acids. V lost 6 bases and J lost 5; bases outside the gene matches: 4. This clonotype showed up many times. Its antigen is still unknown. The sample in question was whole blood, obtained in connection with sensitization to the hapten diphenylcyclopropenone (DPC). This receptor was obtained from a middle-aged woman with alopecia areata. Some clones in this sample may be carry-over from other donors' samples. The rearrangement joins TRBV10-2 to TRBJ2-5, with 9 bases matching TRBD2. CDR3 loop: CASRPAGGETQYF. CDR3 DNA: TGCGCCAGCAGACCAGCGGGAGGCGAGACCCAGTACTTC.